The 20 T cell receptor beta chains below come from one sample, sequenced in a study of identical twins. Via MiXCR, TCRdb re-called the 5' RACE reads, giving one row per CDR3 protein. This repertoire shows nearly 200,000 distinct CDR3 sequences, about 16% found once; its top ten account for about 38%. The same data also contributed to another study, on T cells expressing NK-cell markers.

Sequenced input: CD8+ T cells sorted from blood. These receptors all come from a woman aged 18-29 years in good health.

The chain couples TRBV9 to TRBJ1-2; no reliable D call. Trimming cost V 4 bases and J 14 bases, with 12 bases left between them. The CDR3 spans 10 residues. The V gene's germline CDR1 is SGDLS and CDR2 YYNGEE. The CDR3 spells CASSPHSGTF. CDR3 bases: TGTGCCAGCAGCCCCCACAGTGGAACCTTC. Full variable domain (outside the CDR3, taken from reference TRBV9 and TRBJ1-2): DSGVTQTPKHLITATGQRVTLRCSPRSGDLSVYWYQQSLDQGLQFLIQYYNGEERAKGNILERFSAQQFPDLHSELNLSSLELGDSALYFCASSPHSGTFGSGTRLTVV.

The chain employs TRBV11-1 and TRBJ2-7, with D possibly being TRBD1 (5 bases). V was clipped by 2 bases and J by 0 bases, with 20 bases between them. The CDR3 runs to 18 residues. The germline V gene has CDR1 SGHAT and CDR2 FQDESV (reference sequence). The CDR3 here is CASSLTLWVGAISYEQYF. As DNA, the CDR3 is TGTGCCAGCAGCTTAACCCTTTGGGTAGGGGCGATCTCCTACGAGCAGTACTTC.

This clonotype was detected many times. J is TRBJ2-1 and V is TRBV7-9; no firm D call. CDR1 SEHNR and CDR2 FQNEAQ come from the germline V gene (reference sequence). Trimming pared 1 base from V and 5 bases from J, leaving 3 bases between. The CDR3 is 12 amino acids. The CDR3 is CASSLVDNEQFF. The CDR3 DNA follows: TGTGCCAGCAGCTTAGTTGACAATGAGCAGTTCTTC.

CDR3 in amino acids: CASSPQKGQPQHF. The CDR3 nucleotides read TGTGCCAGCAGCCCCCAGAAGGGGCAGCCCCAGCATTTT. V usage is TRBV7-9 and J usage is TRBJ1-5, with a tentative D call TRBD1 (5 bases). V lost 5 bases and J 7 bases, leaving 12 bases between the germline ends. CDR3 length: 13 amino acids. CDR1 is SEHNR, CDR2 FQNEAQ, per germline (reference sequence).

The chain employs TRBV7-6 and TRBJ2-1, with 9 bases aligning to TRBD2. This CDR3 is built from 17 residues. CDR1 is SGHVS and CDR2 is FNYEAQ in the germline V gene. V lost 5 bases and J lost 8; bases outside the gene matches: 16. CDR3 nucleotide sequence: TGTGCCAGCAGCCCAATAACTAGCGGGCAGCTAGGCGATGAGCAGTTCTTC. The encoded protein is CASSPITSGQLGDEQFF. Supplemented by reference TRBV7-6 and TRBJ2-1, the full variable domain reads GAGVSQSPRYKVTKRGQDVALRCDPISGHVSLYWYRQALGQGPEFLTYFNYEAQQDKSGLPNDRFSAERPEGSISTLTIQRTEQRDSAMYRCASSPITSGQLGDEQFFGPGTRLTVL.

Only a few counts were recorded for this clonotype. V usage is TRBV16 and J usage is TRBJ1-1; D possibly corresponds to TRBD1 (5 bases). Germline CDR1 reads KGHSY; CDR2 reads FQNENV. Trimming pared 0 bases from V and 10 bases from J, leaving 12 bases between. The CDR3 consists of 13 residues. The CDR3 coding sequence is TGTGCCAGCAGCCAATCGGGGACGGTATCAGCTTTCTTT. Translating gives CASSQSGTVSAFF.

The rearrangement links TRBV6-1 to TRBJ2-7; 8 bases match TRBD1. V lost 6 bases to trimming and J lost 6 bases; unmatched junction nucleotides: 7. The germline CDR1 and CDR2 sequences are MNHNS and SASEGT. This CDR3 is 13 amino acids long. The CDR3 region has the DNA TGTGCCAGCAGGACAGGGGTGCCGGGCGAGCAGTACTTC. Translation: CASRTGVPGEQYF.

The chain carries TRBV29-1 and TRBJ1-2; D is uncertain. The CDR3 extends over 12 amino acids. In germline, CDR1 is SQVTM, CDR2 ANQGSEA. Trimming pared 3 bases from V and 0 bases from J, leaving 5 bases between. The CDR3 protein is CSVEGSNYGYTF. The CDR3 DNA sequence: TGCAGCGTTGAGGGTTCTAACTATGGCTACACCTTC.

The chain is built from TRBV9 and TRBJ2-3; TRBD2 is a possible D gene (7 bases). This CDR3 contains 15 residues. Trimming pared 0 bases from V and 5 bases from J, leaving 13 bases between. From germline, CDR1 is SGDLS and CDR2 YYNGEE. CDR3: CASSVGGRGGDTQYF. DNA of the CDR3: TGTGCCAGCAGCGTAGGCGGGAGAGGGGGAGATACGCAGTATTTT.

The V gene is TRBV6-4, the J gene TRBJ1-6, with a weak D call TRBD1 (5 bases). This CDR3 is 14 amino acids long. Per the germline V gene, CDR1 is MRHNA and CDR2 is SNTAGT. V lost 4 bases to trimming and J lost 5 bases, with 9 bases between them. CDR3 sequence reads: CASSAGPDNSPLHF. CDR3 sequence (DNA): TGTGCCAGCAGTGCGGGACCTGATAATTCACCCCTCCACTTT.

The chain links TRBV5-4 to TRBJ2-4, with TRBD2 matching 13 bases. Germline loops: CDR1 SGHNT, CDR2 YYREEE (reference sequence). The CDR3 loop spans 18 amino acids. With 2 bases clipped from V and 0 bases from J, the junction kept 5 bases outside the gene matches. CDR3 protein: CASSFGLAGALAKNIQYF. CDR3 nucleotides: TGTGCCAGCAGCTTCGGACTAGCGGGGGCCCTAGCCAAAAACATTCAGTACTTC. Filled out from reference TRBV5-4 and TRBJ2-4, the complete variable domain reads ETGVTQSPTHLIKTRGQQVTLRCSSQSGHNTVSWYQQALGQGPQFIFQYYREEENGRGNFPPRFSGLQFPNYSSELNVNALELDDSALYLCASSFGLAGALAKNIQYFGAGTRLSVL.

A few counts support this clonotype. This chain joins TRBV5-5 and TRBJ1-4, with D unclear. This CDR3 spans 14 amino acids. Trimming removed 0 bases at V and 8 bases at J, with 11 bases between. Germline V gene sequence: CDR1 SGHKS, CDR2 YYEKEE (reference sequence). The CDR3 nucleotides are TGTGCCAGCAGCTTGGGGAGAGTTGGCGAAAAACTGTTTTTT. The encoded protein is CASSLGRVGEKLFF.

This clonotype was found a few times. The CDR3 DNA is TGTGCCAGCAGTTTCGGGGGCGACCAGTACTTC. This encodes CASSFGGDQYF. The genes are TRBV6-5 and TRBJ2-5; D assignment may be TRBD1 or TRBD2 (6 bases each). The V gene lost 4 bases and the J gene lost 10 bases, with 10 bases spanning the gap. Germline CDR1 MNHEY, CDR2 SVGAGI. The CDR3 runs to 11 residues.

This clonotype occurred a few times. V gene TRBV6-2 or TRBV6-3 combines with J gene TRBJ2-1, with D perhaps matching TRBD2 (5 bases). The CDR3 extends over 12 amino acids. V shed 6 bases and J shed 10 bases, with 13 bases lying between them. Looked up from germline, CDR1 is MNHEY and CDR2 is SVGEGT. As DNA, the CDR3 is TGTGCCAGCAGCAAGCTAGCTTGGGAGCAGTTCTTC. This gives the protein CASSKLAWEQFF.

The rearrangement uses TRBV7-9 and TRBJ2-1; TRBD2 aligns across 11 bases. V lost 8 bases, J lost 7 bases, and 7 bases stayed unmatched. CDR3 length: 14 amino acids. Germline assignment: CDR1 SEHNR and CDR2 FQNEAQ (reference sequence). CDR3 in amino acids: CASFGLAGFNEQFF. CDR3 bases: TGTGCCAGCTTCGGACTAGCGGGCTTTAATGAGCAGTTCTTC.

The CDR3 sequence is CASSPWIRRGGTKNIQYF. The CDR3, as DNA: TGTGCCAGCAGCCCCTGGATCCGCCGAGGGGGCACCAAAAACATTCAGTACTTC. The chain uses TRBV11-2 and TRBJ2-4; 7 bases map to TRBD1. The CDR3 contains 18 residues. After removal of 5 bases from V and 2 bases from J, the junction contained 15 bases not matched to a gene. Germline V CDR1 and CDR2: SGHAT, FQNNGV.

The genes are TRBV6-1 and TRBJ2-3; D remains unclear. The CDR3 totals 15 residues. The ends were cut back, 5 bases at V and 0 bases at J, with 12 bases in the middle. Germline CDR1 and CDR2: MNHNS and SASEGT. CDR3: CASSRVRSSTDTQYF. The CDR3 DNA follows: TGTGCCAGCAGTCGAGTGCGGTCTAGCACAGATACGCAGTATTTT.

CDR3 DNA: TGTGCCAGCAGCGCCGGATTGGGGGGCTACGAGCAGTACTTC. Encoded protein: CASSAGLGGYEQYF. The V gene is TRBV5-6, the J gene TRBJ2-7; D may be TRBD2 (6 bases). The CDR3 contains 14 residues. V shed 4 bases and J shed 3 bases, with 14 bases lying between them. The germline V gene encodes CDR1 SGHDT and CDR2 YYEEEE.

This chain links TRBV29-1 with TRBJ1-2; the D is unclear. Trimming stripped 4 bases from V and 7 bases from J, with 13 bases between. CDR1 and CDR2 (germline): SQVTM, ANQGSEA. The CDR3 contains 12 residues. The CDR3 loop reads CSVAESSVGYTF. The CDR3 DNA reads as TGCAGCGTTGCTGAGTCCTCGGTTGGCTACACCTTC.

V and J are TRBV29-1 and TRBJ2-7; D possibly matches TRBD1 or TRBD2 (5 bases each). The CDR3 extends over 13 amino acids. Germline V CDR1 and CDR2: SQVTM, ANQGSEA. Trimming left V 4 bases short and J 0 bases short, with 10 bases between. CDR3 nucleotide sequence: TGCAGCGTTGGTCCAGGGAGCTCCTACGAGCAGTACTTC. Its protein is CSVGPGSSYEQYF.